These 28 T cell receptor beta chains were all obtained from the same sample, sequenced in a study of post-analysis software for immune sequencing data. Study results and limitations: Comparison of patients with controls showed about 5 TRBV segments more frequent in patients, TRBV5-6, TRBV5-1 and TRBV20-1 among them.

cDNA libraries for TCR beta contained unique molecular identifiers. In TCRdb, the PCR reads were re-called with MiXCR into one record per CDR3 protein. The sample has roughly 410,000 distinct CDR3 sequences; approximately 38% are singletons. No antigens are known for them. The sequenced material came from blood. These receptors originate from a girl between 10 and 17 years old with multiple sclerosis.

This clonotype was recorded a few times. The V call is TRBV4-1, the J call TRBJ2-7; the D gene is possibly TRBD2 (7 bases). CDR3 length: 17 residues. V lost 1 base and J 4 bases, leaving 20 bases between the germline ends. CDR1 is MGHRA, CDR2 YSYEKL, per germline. DNA for the CDR3: TGCGCCAGCAGCCAAGGATCGGGACGGGGGGCATATTACGAGCAGTACTTC. It codes for CASSQGSGRGAYYEQYF.

Only a few counts were recorded for this clonotype. The rearrangement links TRBV9 to TRBJ2-1, with 8 bases fitting TRBD1. The CDR3 spans 12 residues. The V and J ends lost 3 bases and 15 bases, in that order; junction bases with no gene match: 8. Germline V gene sequence: CDR1 SGDLS, CDR2 YYNGEE. CDR3 sequence (DNA): TGTGCCAGCAGCGCTGGACAGGGCAGTCCGTTCTTC. It encodes CASSAGQGSPFF.

Points on this clonotype: An end of the junction does not agree with germline; a read error may underlie this. The rearrangement uses TRBV6-1 and TRBJ2-7; D is possibly TRBD2 (6 bases). The germline CDR1 and CDR2 sequences are MNHNS and SASEGT. The CDR3 loop spans 14 amino acids. The CDR3 spells CASREAGGTYEQYF. The CDR3, as DNA: TGTGCCAGCAGGGAAGCCGGAGGGACCTACGAGCAGTACTTC.

The genes are TRBV12-3 or TRBV12-4 and TRBJ1-2, with D perhaps matching TRBD1 (5 bases). The CDR3 totals 14 residues. Trimming took off 5 bases at V and 2 bases at J, with 12 bases between the two ends. CDR3 in DNA: TGTGCCAGCAGTGCAGGGCGTGCAAACTATGGCTACACCTTC. Translating it yields CASSAGRANYGYTF.

This clonotype turned up a few times. The chain has TRBV5-4 and TRBJ1-2; no reliable D call. The CDR3 runs to 14 residues. Trimming took 1 base from V and 7 from J, leaving 14 bases between them. The V gene's germline CDR1 is SGHNT and CDR2 YYREEE (reference sequence). CDR3 amino acids: CASSLIGNSGGYTF. The DNA for the CDR3 is TGTGCCAGCAGCTTGATAGGGAATAGCGGTGGCTACACCTTC.

This clonotype has only a few counts. V usage is TRBV6-2 or TRBV6-3 and J usage is TRBJ2-7; 7 nucleotides line up with TRBD1. After removal of 6 bases from V and 6 bases from J, the junction contained 14 bases not matched to a gene. Germline CDR1 and CDR2: MNHEY and SVGEGT. The CDR3 is 15 residues long. The CDR3 nucleotides are TGTGCCAGCAGGAGACAGGGCTCCTTAGGAGGCGAGCAGTACTTC. This translates into CASRRQGSLGGEQYF.

The CDR3 spells CSQRGLAGGLGDTQYF. The CDR3 coding sequence is TGCAGCCAAAGGGGACTAGCGGGGGGGCTAGGAGATACGCAGTATTTT. The chain links TRBV20-1 to TRBJ2-3, with 16 positions matching TRBD2. The V gene's germline CDR1 is DFQATT and CDR2 SNEGSKA (reference sequence). The CDR3 has 16 amino acids.

This clonotype was counted between two and nine times. The chain combines TRBV5-1 with TRBJ2-1, with 10 bases lining up with TRBD2. The CDR3 contains 15 residues. Trimming took 2 bases from V and 3 from J; bases not matched to a gene: 2. Germline CDR1 reads SGHRS; CDR2 reads YFSETQ. The CDR3 region has the DNA TGCGCCAGCAGCTTTACTAGCGGGGACTACAATGAGCAGTTCTTC. It yields the protein CASSFTSGDYNEQFF.

The chain couples TRBV20-1 to TRBJ2-5; D perhaps matches TRBD2 (5 bases). V lost 6 bases to trimming and J lost 5 bases, with 16 bases between them. This CDR3 has 13 residues. Germline-derived CDR1 and CDR2 are DFQATT and SNEGSKA (reference sequence). Here the CDR3 DNA reads TGCAGTGCGAGCAGCGGCATTAGCGAGACCCAGTACTTC. This encodes CSASSGISETQYF.

The chain joins TRBV20-1 to TRBJ1-3; TRBD1 matches 8 bases. The CDR3 has 14 residues. Unmatched junction bases numbered 0, after V lost 0 bases and J lost 2 bases. Germline-derived CDR1 and CDR2 are DFQATT and SNEGSKA (reference sequence). CDR3 nucleotide sequence: TGCAGTGCTAGAGACAGGGGGCCTGGAAACACCATATATTTT. It encodes CSARDRGPGNTIYF.

The chain has TRBV6-6 and TRBJ1-1, with 7 bases identical to TRBD1. CDR1 is MNHNY, CDR2 SVGAGI, per germline (reference sequence). The ends lost 0 bases at V and 1 base at J; junction bases unmatched: 2. The CDR3 contains 15 residues. The CDR3 bases are TGTGCCAGCAGTTACTCATGGACAGGGAACACTGAAGCTTTCTTT. Amino acid sequence: CASSYSWTGNTEAFF.

In the case of this clonotype: At one end the junction does not follow the germline gene, possibly because of a read error. V gene TRBV12-5 combines with J gene TRBJ2-3; 12 bases align to TRBD1. The CDR3 length is 16 residues. Per the germline V gene, CDR1 is LGHNT and CDR2 is FRNRAP. CDR3 sequence reads: CASGLVLGQGADTQYF. Written as DNA, the CDR3 is TGTGCTAGTGGTCTTGTTTTGGGACAGGGGGCAGATACACAGTATTTT.

This clonotype was detected only a few times. V usage is TRBV5-1 and J usage is TRBJ1-1, with unresolved D. CDR1 and CDR2 (germline): SGHRS, YFSETQ. This CDR3 region has 15 residues. The ends were cut back, 1 base at V and 3 bases at J, with 13 bases in the middle. CDR3 amino acids: CASSLLDPRDTEAFF. CDR3 DNA sequence: TGCGCCAGCAGCTTGCTGGACCCGAGGGACACTGAAGCTTTCTTT. Based on the CDR3 plus reference TRBV5-1 and TRBJ1-1, the full variable domain is KAGVTQTPRYLIKTRGQQVTLSCSPISGHRSVSWYQQTPGQGLQFLFEYFSETQRNKGNFPGRFSGRQFSNSRSEMNVSTLELGDSALYLCASSLLDPRDTEAFFGQGTRLTVV.

CDR3: CAWSTLTGGGYTF. CDR3 sequence (DNA): TGTGCCTGGAGTACACTAACAGGCGGGGGCTACACCTTC. This chain connects TRBV30 to TRBJ1-2; weak D call: TRBD1 (5 bases). The CDR3 is 13 residues long. The germline CDR1 and CDR2 sequences are GTSNPN and SVGIG (reference sequence). V gave up 2 bases and J gave up 8 bases, with 15 bases separating them.

This chain connects TRBV5-1 to TRBJ2-1; 9 positions agree with TRBD1. Germline V gene sequence: CDR1 SGHRS, CDR2 YFSETQ. This CDR3 has 16 residues. V lost 5 bases, J lost 6 bases, and 12 bases stayed unmatched. CDR3 sequence (DNA): TGCGCCAGCAGTTCAATACAGGGGGCGGTGGTCAATGAGCAGTTCTTC. Protein sequence: CASSSIQGAVVNEQFF.

This clonotype occurred a few times. V gene TRBV20-1 combines with J gene TRBJ2-7, with 11 bases that match TRBD2. V lost 6 bases to trimming and J lost 6 bases; unmatched junction nucleotides: 10. Germline assignment: CDR1 DFQATT and CDR2 SNEGSKA (reference sequence). This CDR3 has 14 amino acids. CDR3 protein: CSADRLAGTCEQYF. The CDR3 DNA follows: TGCAGTGCCGATAGACTAGCGGGGACCTGCGAGCAGTACTTC.

This clonotype has only a few counts. The genes are TRBV7-2 and TRBJ2-5, with D hard to call. The DNA end is more similar to TRBJ2-7, so the J call may be wrong. Germline V lookup: CDR1 SGHTA, CDR2 FQGNSA. The CDR3 sequence is 15 residues long. CDR3 region: CTSSFGPRYGSEQYF. The CDR3 DNA reads TGTACCAGCAGCTTTGGACCTCGGTATGGGTCCGAGCAGTACTTC.

The rearrangement links TRBV20-1 to TRBJ2-3; TRBD1 aligns across 9 bases. Germline V gene sequence: CDR1 DFQATT, CDR2 SNEGSKA (reference sequence). This CDR3 region has 14 residues. The trim removed 3 bases at V and 4 bases at J, leaving 5 bases unmatched. The CDR3 region is CSASLGTGPDTQYF. CDR3 nucleotide sequence: TGCAGTGCTAGTTTAGGGACAGGGCCAGATACGCAGTATTTT.

This clonotype is a singleton in its sample. This sequence joins TRBV29-1 and TRBJ2-3, with D possibly being TRBD1 or TRBD2 (6 bases each). Germline CDR1 reads SQVTM; CDR2 reads ANQGSEA. The germline V and J ends were trimmed by 3 bases and 10 bases, with 14 bases remaining between them. This CDR3 region has 12 residues. CDR3 in DNA: TGCAGCGTTGATACGGGGGACATGGCGCAGTATTTT. Amino acid sequence: CSVDTGDMAQYF.

The genes are TRBV5-6 and TRBJ2-3; possible D gene TRBD1, 5 bases. The V gene's germline CDR1 is SGHDT and CDR2 YYEEEE. CDR3 length: 15 amino acids. V dropped 2 bases and J dropped 0 bases, with 10 bases sitting between them. DNA for the CDR3: TGTGCCAGCAGCTTCAGGGCTCCTAGCACAGATACGCAGTATTTT. Its translation is CASSFRAPSTDTQYF. Drawing the rest from reference TRBV5-6 and TRBJ2-3, the complete variable domain is DAGVTQSPTHLIKTRGQQVTLRCSPKSGHDTVSWYQQALGQGPQFIFQYYEEEERQRGNFPDRFSGHQFPNYSSELNVNALLLGDSALYLCASSFRAPSTDTQYFGPGTRLTVL.

This clonotype was detected a few times. The chain carries TRBV25-1 and TRBJ2-7, with a possible D match to TRBD2 (5 bases). CDR1 is MGHDK, CDR2 SYGVNS, per germline. V was shortened by 1 base and J by 0 bases, with 7 bases between the two germline ends. This CDR3 has 14 amino acids. The CDR3 here is CASSESGSSYEQYF. CDR3 in DNA: TGTGCCAGCAGTGAATCGGGGAGCTCCTACGAGCAGTACTTC.

The J gene is TRBJ2-1, the V gene TRBV18; D gene uncertain. The ends were cut back, 3 bases at V and 7 bases at J, with 16 bases in the middle. The CDR3 runs to 15 residues. The germline V gene has CDR1 KGHSH and CDR2 LQKENI. The CDR3 coding sequence is TGTGCCAGCTCACCCGACAAGAGAGTAGGGAATGAGCAGTTCTTC. This gives the protein CASSPDKRVGNEQFF.

This clonotype was found a few times. This sequence joins TRBV10-3 and TRBJ2-5, with D unresolved. In germline, CDR1 is ENHRY, CDR2 SYGVKD. This CDR3 has 14 amino acids. The V end lost 0 bases, the J end lost 1 base, and 6 bases lay between the germline ends. CDR3 region: CAISESGSQETQYF. Here the CDR3 DNA reads TGTGCCATCAGTGAGTCGGGGTCCCAAGAGACCCAGTACTTC.

The J gene is TRBJ1-2, the V gene TRBV12-3 or TRBV12-4, with D hard to call. The CDR3 runs to 17 residues. Trimming took off 1 base at V and 8 bases at J, with 23 bases between the two ends. The DNA of the CDR3 is TGTGCCAGCAGTTTAGACTCGGTGGTCGGAAGACTAGGAGGCTACACCTTC. Protein: CASSLDSVVGRLGGYTF.

The V gene is TRBV7-8, the J gene TRBJ2-3; possibly TRBD2 for D (5 bases). The CDR3 is 14 amino acids. Trimming shortened V by 3 bases and J by 4 bases, and 11 bases separated the two germline ends. Germline V lookup: CDR1 SGHVS, CDR2 FQNEAQ. The CDR3 region has the DNA TGTGCCAGCAGCTTTGGGTATAGCGCAGATACGCAGTATTTT. It codes for CASSFGYSADTQYF.

This clonotype was detected only a few times. V gene TRBV7-2 combines with J gene TRBJ1-4, with 7 nucleotides matching TRBD1. Germline V lookup: CDR1 SGHTA, CDR2 FQGNSA. The CDR3 spans 16 residues. The trim removed 5 bases at V and 5 bases at J, leaving 11 bases unmatched. The CDR3 coding sequence is TGTGCCAGCAGCCCGGGGACAGCCACATACAATGAAAAACTGTTTTTT. Protein product: CASSPGTATYNEKLFF.

The chain couples TRBV14 to TRBJ2-3; a weak D match, TRBD1 (6 bases). The V end was cut by 3 bases, the J end by 1 base, with 14 bases between. The CDR3 has 16 residues. Per germline, CDR1 SGHDN and CDR2 FVKESK. The CDR3 spells CASSQTMGAGTDTQYF. CDR3 coding DNA: TGTGCCAGCAGCCAGACAATGGGGGCAGGCACAGATACGCAGTATTTT.

The chain has TRBV20-1 and TRBJ1-1, with TRBD1 matching over 8 bases. J gave up 1 base and V 2 bases, and 9 bases lay outside the gene matches. Germline CDR1 reads DFQATT; CDR2 reads SNEGSKA (reference sequence). The CDR3 is made up of 16 amino acids. CDR3 sequence reads: CSARLNSGGANTEAFF. CDR3 nucleotide sequence: TGCAGTGCTAGACTCAATTCAGGGGGCGCGAACACTGAAGCTTTCTTT.